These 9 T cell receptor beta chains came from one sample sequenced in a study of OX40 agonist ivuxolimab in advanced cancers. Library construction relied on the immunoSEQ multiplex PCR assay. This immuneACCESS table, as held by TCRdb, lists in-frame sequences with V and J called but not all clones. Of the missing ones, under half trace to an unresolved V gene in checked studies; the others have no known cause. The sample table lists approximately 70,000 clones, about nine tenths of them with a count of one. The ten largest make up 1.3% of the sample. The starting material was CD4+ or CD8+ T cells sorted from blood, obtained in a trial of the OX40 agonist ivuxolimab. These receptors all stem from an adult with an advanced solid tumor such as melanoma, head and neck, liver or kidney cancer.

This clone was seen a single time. CDR3 protein: CASSLSGTVGNTIYF. The CDR3, as DNA: TGTGCCAGCAGTTTGTCCGGGACAGTCGGAAACACCATATATTTT. The chain has TRBV27 and TRBJ1-3; 7 bases match TRBD1. V shed 3 bases and J 4 bases; nucleotides not matched to a gene: 6. This CDR3 is 15 amino acids long. Germline CDR1 and CDR2: MNHEY and SMNVEV (reference sequence).

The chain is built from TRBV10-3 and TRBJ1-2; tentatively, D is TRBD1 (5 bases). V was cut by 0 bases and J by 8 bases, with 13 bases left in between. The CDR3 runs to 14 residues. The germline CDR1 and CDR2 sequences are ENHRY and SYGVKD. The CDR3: CAISESGEGKGYTF. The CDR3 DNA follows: TGTGCCATCAGTGAGTCAGGGGAAGGTAAAGGCTACACCTTC.

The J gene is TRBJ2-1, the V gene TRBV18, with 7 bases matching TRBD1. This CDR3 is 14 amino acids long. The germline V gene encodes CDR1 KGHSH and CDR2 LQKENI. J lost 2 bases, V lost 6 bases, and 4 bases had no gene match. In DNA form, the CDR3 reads TGTGCCAGCTCCCCGACAGGGACCTACAATGAGCAGTTCTTC. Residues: CASSPTGTYNEQFF.

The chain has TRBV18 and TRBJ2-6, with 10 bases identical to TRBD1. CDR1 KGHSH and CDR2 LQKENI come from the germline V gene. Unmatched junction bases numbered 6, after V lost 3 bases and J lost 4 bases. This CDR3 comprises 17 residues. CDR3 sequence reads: CASSPRQGAYGANVLTF. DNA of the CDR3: TGTGCCAGCTCACCGAGACAGGGGGCGTACGGGGCCAACGTCCTGACTTTC.

CDR3 bases: TGCGCCAGCACCCTGGGGTGGGGACGAGGGGAAGATGGCTACACCTTC. This codes for CASTLGWGRGEDGYTF. V is TRBV5-1 and J is TRBJ1-2, with D possibly TRBD1 on 5 matching bases. CDR1 is SGHRS, CDR2 YFSETQ, per germline. The CDR3 length is 16 residues. Between the trimmed V and J ends, which lost 6 bases and 6 bases, there was a span of 24 bases.

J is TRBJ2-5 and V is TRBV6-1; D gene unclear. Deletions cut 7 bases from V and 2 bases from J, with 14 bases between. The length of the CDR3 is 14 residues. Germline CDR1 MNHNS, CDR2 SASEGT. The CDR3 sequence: CASMAPLRQETQYF. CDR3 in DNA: TGTGCCAGCATGGCGCCTCTTCGACAAGAGACCCAGTACTTC.

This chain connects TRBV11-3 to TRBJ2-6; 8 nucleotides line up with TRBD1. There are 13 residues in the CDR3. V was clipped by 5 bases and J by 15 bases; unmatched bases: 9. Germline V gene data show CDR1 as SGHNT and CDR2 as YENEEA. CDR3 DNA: TGTGCCAGCAGCCCCCAGGATCAGGGGGCCCTGACTTTC. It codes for CASSPQDQGALTF.

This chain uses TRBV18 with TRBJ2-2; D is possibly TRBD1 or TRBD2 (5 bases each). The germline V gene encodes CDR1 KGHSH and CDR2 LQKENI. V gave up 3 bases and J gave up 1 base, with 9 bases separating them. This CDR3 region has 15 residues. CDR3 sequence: CASSPGTENTGELFF. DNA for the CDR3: TGTGCCAGCTCACCGGGGACGGAGAACACCGGGGAGCTGTTTTTT.

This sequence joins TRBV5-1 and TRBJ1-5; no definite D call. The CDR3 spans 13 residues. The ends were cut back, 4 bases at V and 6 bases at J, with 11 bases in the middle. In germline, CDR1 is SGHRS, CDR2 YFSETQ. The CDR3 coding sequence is TGCGCCAGCAGCCCGGGAGAACGTCAGCCCCAGCATTTT. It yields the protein CASSPGERQPQHF. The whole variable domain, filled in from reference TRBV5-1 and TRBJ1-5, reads KAGVTQTPRYLIKTRGQQVTLSCSPISGHRSVSWYQQTPGQGLQFLFEYFSETQRNKGNFPGRFSGRQFSNSRSEMNVSTLELGDSALYLCASSPGERQPQHFGDGTRLSIL.